These T cell receptor beta chains were read from a single sample in a study of CD8 T cells in Susac syndrome. TCRdb re-derived calls from the immunoSEQ multiplex PCR reads in MiXCR, one entry per CDR3 protein. Of about 300,000 distinct CDR3 sequences listed, 65% to 90% are singletons. Sequencing was done on a sample of CD8+ T cells from PBMCs. The receptors shown here come from a human donor with multiple sclerosis. The CDR3 runs from the conserved cysteine through the conserved F or W.

j_gene	len	v_gene	CDR3aa
TRBJ2-2	15	TRBV4-3	CASSQEFDLLGELFF
TRBJ1-4	14	TRBV7-9	CASSWEARNEKLFF
TRBJ1-3	16	TRBV12-3/TRBV12-4	CASSLPGTLHGNTIYF
TRBJ1-4	15	TRBV4-3	CASSQDQTTNEKLFF
TRBJ1-4	17	TRBV4-3	CASSQAPADNPRRKLFF
TRBJ2-2	14	TRBV4-2	CASSHYRGDGELFF
TRBJ2-3	17	TRBV6-5	CASSYSETGSSTDTQYF
TRBJ1-1	11	TRBV19	CASSYQAEAFF
TRBJ2-7	13	TRBV10-3	CAISEGRVVEQYF
TRBJ1-5	12	TRBV20-1	CSASLLNQPQHF
TRBJ2-5	14	TRBV5-4	CASTRRGGEETQYF
TRBJ2-1	15	TRBV21-1	CASSDKSGPYNEQFF
TRBJ2-2	17	TRBV4-3	CASSQDRTGMNTGELFF
TRBJ2-3	14	TRBV4-3	CASGGGGSSDTQYF
TRBJ1-2	17	TRBV3-1	CASSLRPEGTGNYGYTF
TRBJ2-7	15	TRBV11-2	CASSSGPGISYEQYF
TRBJ2-1	14	TRBV30	CAWSVLSIGDEQFF
TRBJ2-7	14	TRBV27	CASGRAPSLTEQYF
TRBJ1-1	14	TRBV7-9	CASSRPGDRTEAFF
TRBJ2-1	16	TRBV12-3/TRBV12-4	CASSLGGQGSYNEQFF
TRBJ2-5	16	TRBV4-3	CASSQDLPPGQETQYF
TRBJ2-7	15	TRBV4-2	CASSQDEGPSYEQYF
TRBJ2-7	15	TRBV27	CASSLVPGSYHEQYF
TRBJ2-1	15	TRBV20-1	CSASRGTMSYNEQFF
TRBJ2-2	13	TRBV13	CASILQAAGELFF
TRBJ2-5	13	TRBV7-9	CASSFVGQETQYF
TRBJ2-7	14	TRBV9	CASSEGDRPYEQYF
TRBJ2-7	15	TRBV4-1	CASRYLAGVSYEQYF
TRBJ2-1	17	TRBV5-6	CASSLFGGSGRTHEQFF
TRBJ2-7	15	TRBV4-1	CASSQDKGNPYEQYF
TRBJ2-4	13	TRBV15	CATSSPTENIQYF
TRBJ2-1	14	TRBV30	CAWSGQQGANEQFF
TRBJ2-1	15	TRBV9	CASSPSVFGDNEQFF
TRBJ2-7	15	TRBV5-1	CASSLIPGGSYEQYF
TRBJ2-7	16	TRBV21-1	CASSKKRDSLKDEQYF
TRBJ1-5	14	TRBV28	CASSLLTGLQPQHF
TRBJ1-1	15	TRBV6-1	CASSERLTMNTEAFF
TRBJ1-1	12	TRBV6-2/TRBV6-3	CASSYSTYEAFF
TRBJ1-1	12	TRBV19	CASLQGATEAFF
TRBJ2-3	13	TRBV5-6	CASIMGAGDTQYF
TRBJ1-1	15	TRBV28	CASSPGAGARTEAFF
TRBJ2-7	15	TRBV18	CASSPLRGPIYEQYF
TRBJ2-1	17	TRBV7-9	CASSLVKAGGRYNEQFF
TRBJ2-7	13	TRBV10-3	CAISESQIYEQYF
TRBJ2-3	14	TRBV27	CASSLPAETDTQYF
TRBJ1-4	13	TRBV6-2/TRBV6-3	CASSYWTLEKLFF
TRBJ1-2	13	TRBV5-6	CASSFVGDYGYTF
TRBJ2-7	11	TRBV6-1	CASQTGYEQYF
TRBJ2-5	14	TRBV15	CATSGEVDQETQYF